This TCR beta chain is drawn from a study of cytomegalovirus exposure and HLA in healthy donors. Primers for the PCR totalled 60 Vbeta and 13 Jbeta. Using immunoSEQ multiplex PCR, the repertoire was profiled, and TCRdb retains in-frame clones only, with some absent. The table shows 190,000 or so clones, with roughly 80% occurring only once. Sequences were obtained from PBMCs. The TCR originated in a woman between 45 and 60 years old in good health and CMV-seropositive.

Written as DNA, the CDR3 is TGTGCCAGCAGCGTGAGGGGACAAGGGGCCCTCGAGACCCAGTACTTC. Amino acids: CASSVRGQGALETQYF. The chain carries TRBV9 and TRBJ2-5; D may be TRBD1 (6 bases). Trimming took off 2 bases at V and 5 bases at J, with 19 bases between the two ends. The CDR3 loop spans 16 amino acids. Germline V CDR1 and CDR2: SGDLS, YYNGEE. Supplemented by reference TRBV9 and TRBJ2-5, the full variable domain reads DSGVTQTPKHLITATGQRVTLRCSPRSGDLSVYWYQQSLDQGLQFLIQYYNGEERAKGNILERFSAQQFPDLHSELNLSSLELGDSALYFCASSVRGQGALETQYFGPGTRLLVL.